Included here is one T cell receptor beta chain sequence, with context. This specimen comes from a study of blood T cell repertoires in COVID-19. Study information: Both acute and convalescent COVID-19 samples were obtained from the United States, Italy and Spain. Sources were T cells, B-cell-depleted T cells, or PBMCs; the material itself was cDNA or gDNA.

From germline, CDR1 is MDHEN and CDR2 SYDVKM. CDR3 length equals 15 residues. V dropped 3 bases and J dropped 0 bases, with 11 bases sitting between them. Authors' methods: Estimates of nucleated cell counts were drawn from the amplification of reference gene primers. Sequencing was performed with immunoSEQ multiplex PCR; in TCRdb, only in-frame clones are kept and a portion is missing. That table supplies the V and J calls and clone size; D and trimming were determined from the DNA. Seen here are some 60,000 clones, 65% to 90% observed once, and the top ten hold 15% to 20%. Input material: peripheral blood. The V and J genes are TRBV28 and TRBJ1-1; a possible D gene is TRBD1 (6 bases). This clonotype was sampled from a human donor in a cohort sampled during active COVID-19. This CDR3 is CASSFPGQLNTEAFF. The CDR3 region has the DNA TGTGCCAGCAGTTTCCCTGGACAGTTGAACACTGAAGCTTTCTTT.